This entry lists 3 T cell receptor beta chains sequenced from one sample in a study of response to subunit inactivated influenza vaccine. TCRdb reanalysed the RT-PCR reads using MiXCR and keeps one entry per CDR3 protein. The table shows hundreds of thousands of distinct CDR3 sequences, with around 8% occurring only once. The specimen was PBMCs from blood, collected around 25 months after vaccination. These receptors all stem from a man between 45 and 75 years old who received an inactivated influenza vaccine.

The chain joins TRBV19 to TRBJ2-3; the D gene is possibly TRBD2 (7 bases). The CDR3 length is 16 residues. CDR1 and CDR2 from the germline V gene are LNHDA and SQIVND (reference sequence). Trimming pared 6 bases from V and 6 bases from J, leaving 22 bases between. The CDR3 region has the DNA TGTGCCAGTAGGGATCATATGCGGGGGCCTGGGGATACGCAGTATTTT. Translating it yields CASRDHMRGPGDTQYF.

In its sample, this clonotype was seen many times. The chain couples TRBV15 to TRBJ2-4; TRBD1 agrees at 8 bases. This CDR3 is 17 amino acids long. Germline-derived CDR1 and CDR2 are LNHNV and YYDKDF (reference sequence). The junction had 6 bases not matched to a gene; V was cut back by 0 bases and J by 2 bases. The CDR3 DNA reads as TGTGCCACCAGCAGAGATCGGGCAGGGGGCCCCAAAAACATTCAGTACTTC. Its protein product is CATSRDRAGGPKNIQYF.

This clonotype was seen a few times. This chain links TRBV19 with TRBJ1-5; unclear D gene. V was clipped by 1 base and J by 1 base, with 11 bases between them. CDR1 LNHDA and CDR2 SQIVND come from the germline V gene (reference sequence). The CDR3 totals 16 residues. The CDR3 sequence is CASSIGIRMSNQPQHF. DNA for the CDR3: TGTGCCAGTAGTATAGGAATAAGGATGAGCAATCAGCCCCAGCATTTT.